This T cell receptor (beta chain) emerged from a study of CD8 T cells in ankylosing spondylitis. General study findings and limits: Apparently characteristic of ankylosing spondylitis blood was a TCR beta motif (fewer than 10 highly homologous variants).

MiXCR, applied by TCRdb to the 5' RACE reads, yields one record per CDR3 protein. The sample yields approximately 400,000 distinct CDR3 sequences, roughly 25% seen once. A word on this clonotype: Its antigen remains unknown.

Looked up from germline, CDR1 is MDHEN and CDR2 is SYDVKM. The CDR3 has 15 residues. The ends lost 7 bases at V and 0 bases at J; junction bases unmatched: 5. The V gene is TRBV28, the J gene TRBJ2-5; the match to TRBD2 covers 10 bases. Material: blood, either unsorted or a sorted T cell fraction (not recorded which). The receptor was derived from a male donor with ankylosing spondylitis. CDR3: CASTRLAGYQETQYF. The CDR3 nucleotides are TGTGCCAGCACTAGACTAGCGGGCTACCAAGAGACCCAGTACTTC.